One and the same sample provided the 27 T cell receptor beta chains below, sequenced in a study of cytomegalovirus exposure and HLA in healthy donors. A multiplex PCR was run with 60 Vbeta primers and 13 Jbeta primers. The method was immunoSEQ multiplex PCR; TCRdb's version includes in-frame clones alone and lacks a portion of them. The table has about 120,000 clones, approximately 75% seen once. The sequencing sample was made of PBMCs. These receptors came from a man aged 50 to 59 in good health and CMV-seropositive.

The chain is built from TRBV6-5 and TRBJ1-2, with D unresolved. CDR3 size: 14 residues. CDR1 MNHEY and CDR2 SVGAGI come from the germline V gene. V lost 2 bases, J lost 4 bases, and 11 bases lay in between. CDR3 DNA: TGTGCCAGCAGTTACAGTCGCGGACTCTATGGCTACACCTTC. This gives the protein CASSYSRGLYGYTF.

In this sample, this clone turned up a few times. This chain links TRBV6-1 with TRBJ2-7, with 9 bases identical to TRBD1. Germline loops: CDR1 MNHNS, CDR2 SASEGT. The J segment lost 0 bases and the V segment lost 11 bases, leaving 5 bases of the junction unmatched. CDR3 length: 13 residues. The CDR3 spells CAGTGGYSYEQYF. The DNA for the CDR3 is TGTGCCGGAACAGGGGGCTACTCCTACGAGCAGTACTTC.

The chain carries TRBV6-7 and TRBJ2-7; TRBD2 aligns across 7 bases. TRBV6-7 counts as an open reading frame of uncertain function. The CDR3 spans 17 residues. The V segment lost 2 bases and the J segment 2 bases; nucleotides outside the gene matches: 12. This CDR3 is CASSYAKKRGITYEQYF. Here the CDR3 DNA reads TGTGCCAGCAGTTACGCTAAAAAGCGGGGCATCACCTACGAGCAGTACTTC.

The chain combines TRBV5-4 with TRBJ2-5, with D perhaps matching TRBD1 (5 bases). CDR1 SGHNT and CDR2 YYREEE come from the germline V gene (reference sequence). Trimming cost V 0 bases and J 5 bases, with 8 bases left between them. This CDR3 is built from 13 residues. CDR3 in amino acids: CASSLAGMETQYF. The CDR3 DNA is TGTGCCAGCAGCTTGGCAGGGATGGAGACCCAGTACTTC.

This clone showed up just a few times. V and J are TRBV10-2 and TRBJ1-3, with 7 nucleotides matching TRBD1. Trimming took 10 bases from V and 1 from J; bases not matched to a gene: 1. The germline V gene encodes CDR1 WSHSY and CDR2 SAAADI. The CDR3 is made up of 12 amino acids. The CDR3 coding sequence is TGCGCCACAGGGGGTTCTGGAAACACCATATATTTT. Protein product: CATGGSGNTIYF.

The rearrangement links TRBV5-4 to TRBJ1-2, with D possibly matching TRBD1 (6 bases). V dropped 4 bases and J dropped 6 bases, with 13 bases sitting between them. This CDR3 comprises 13 residues. CDR1 is SGHNT and CDR2 is YYREEE in the germline V gene (reference sequence). CDR3 protein: CASSQTGFDGYTF. CDR3 coding DNA: TGTGCCAGCAGCCAAACAGGGTTCGATGGCTACACCTTC.

This chain uses TRBV28 with TRBJ1-2, with 10 bases aligning to TRBD1. Germline V gene sequence: CDR1 MDHEN, CDR2 SYDVKM. This CDR3 is 15 amino acids long. The V segment lost 7 bases and the J segment 4 bases; nucleotides outside the gene matches: 9. CDR3 nucleotides: TGTGCCAGCACCCCTAGGGGACAGGGGATCTATGGCTACACCTTC. This codes for CASTPRGQGIYGYTF.

This rearrangement joins TRBV2 to TRBJ2-7; a weak D match, TRBD1 (6 bases). The length of the CDR3 is 13 residues. Trimming left V 7 bases short and J 4 bases short, with 14 bases between. Per germline, CDR1 SNHLY and CDR2 FYNNEI. CDR3 loop: CASMGQGLYEQYF. CDR3 nucleotide sequence: TGTGCCAGCATGGGGCAGGGGCTGTACGAGCAGTACTTC.

The gene calls are TRBV7-9 and TRBJ2-3; TRBD2 matches at 7 bases. V lost 3 bases to trimming and J lost 2 bases; unmatched junction nucleotides: 5. The CDR3 totals 15 residues. The germline V gene has CDR1 SEHNR and CDR2 FQNEAQ (reference sequence). CDR3 DNA sequence: TGTGCCAGCAGCTTGTCGGGGGGATTCACAGATACGCAGTATTTT. Protein sequence: CASSLSGGFTDTQYF.

As regards this clone: This specimen includes other DNA sequences encoding the same CDR3. This rearrangement joins TRBV5-1 to TRBJ1-1, with a weak D call TRBD1 (5 bases). Per germline, CDR1 SGHRS and CDR2 YFSETQ. This CDR3 region has 13 residues. Trimming pared 4 bases from V and 5 bases from J, leaving 12 bases between. This CDR3 is CASSLREGTEAFF. The CDR3 DNA sequence: TGCGCCAGCAGCCTCAGGGAAGGTACTGAAGCTTTCTTT.

This chain uses TRBV2 with TRBJ2-1; 9 positions agree with TRBD2. The V and J ends lost 3 bases and 7 bases, in that order; junction bases with no gene match: 10. This CDR3 comprises 16 residues. The germline gives CDR1 SNHLY, CDR2 FYNNEI. The DNA of the CDR3 is TGTGCCAGCAGTGACAGGGCGGGGGGGAAGAGGAATGAGCAGTTCTTC. Translated: CASSDRAGGKRNEQFF. Variable domain in full (rest from reference TRBV2 and TRBJ2-1): EPEVTQTPSHQVTQMGQEVILRCVPISNHLYFYWYRQILGQKVEFLVSFYNNEISEKSEIFDDQFSVERPDGSNFTLKIRSTKLEDSAMYFCASSDRAGGKRNEQFFGPGTRLTVL.

This clone appeared once. The V gene is TRBV15, the J gene TRBJ2-5; 9 bases fit TRBD2. Germline CDR1 reads LNHNV; CDR2 reads YYDKDF (reference sequence). After removal of 0 bases from V and 4 bases from J, the junction contained 6 bases not matched to a gene. The CDR3 sequence is 16 residues long. The CDR3 bases are TGTGCCACCAGCAGAGATTATGGGCGGGGGGGAGAGACCCAGTACTTC. This translates into CATSRDYGRGGETQYF.

The rearrangement links TRBV19 to TRBJ1-2, with D possibly TRBD1 on 6 matching bases. Germline assignment: CDR1 LNHDA and CDR2 SQIVND (reference sequence). V was shortened by 3 bases and J by 6 bases, with 20 bases between the two germline ends. The length of the CDR3 is 16 residues. The CDR3 here is CASSMPTGRRSDGYTF. The CDR3 nucleotides read TGTGCCAGTAGTATGCCGACAGGTAGGCGATCGGATGGCTACACCTTC.

V usage is TRBV5-1 and J usage is TRBJ2-7; tentative D call: TRBD1 (5 bases). Germline CDR1 and CDR2: SGHRS and YFSETQ. This CDR3 is built from 15 residues. With 0 bases removed from V and 4 bases from J, the gap between germline ends came to 14 bases. This CDR3 reads CASSLDGHTLYEQYF. The DNA for the CDR3 is TGCGCCAGCAGCTTGGATGGACACACTCTTTACGAGCAGTACTTC.

In this sample, this clone turned up a few times. V usage is TRBV2 and J usage is TRBJ1-6; D uncertain. This CDR3 is built from 13 residues. The germline V gene encodes CDR1 SNHLY and CDR2 FYNNEI. The V end was cut by 10 bases, the J end by 9 bases, with 16 bases between. In DNA, the CDR3 is TGTGCCACGGCCCCCCCGCCAGGTTCACCCCTCCACTTT. Amino acids: CATAPPPGSPLHF.

The rearrangement joins TRBV15 to TRBJ1-3; maybe TRBD1 (6 bases). The CDR3 length is 15 residues. V was shortened by 6 bases and J by 0 bases, with 12 bases between the two germline ends. CDR1 and CDR2 from the germline V gene are LNHNV and YYDKDF (reference sequence). The CDR3 DNA follows: TGTGCCACCAGTACAGGGACTAGCTCTGGAAACACCATATATTTT. This codes for CATSTGTSSGNTIYF.

This clone showed up just a few times. CDR3 DNA sequence: TGTGCCAGTAGTATTCAGTCAGGTCAGACTCAGCCCCAGCATTTT. This gives the protein CASSIQSGQTQPQHF. V usage is TRBV19 and J usage is TRBJ1-5; no definite D call. The CDR3 is 15 amino acids. CDR1 is LNHDA and CDR2 is SQIVND in the germline V gene (reference sequence). V was trimmed by 3 bases and J by 6 bases, leaving 15 bases between them.

The genes are TRBV14 and TRBJ2-1, with 8 nucleotides matching TRBD2. Trimming took 1 base from V and 4 from J; bases not matched to a gene: 6. CDR1 SGHDN and CDR2 FVKESK come from the germline V gene. The length of the CDR3 is 16 residues. CDR3 nucleotides: TGTGCCAGCAGCCAAGCTGCGGGGGGACGATACAATGAGCAGTTCTTC. Translation gives CASSQAAGGRYNEQFF.

The rearrangement joins TRBV14 to TRBJ1-2; D is perhaps TRBD1 (5 bases). This CDR3 is built from 12 residues. Germline V lookup: CDR1 SGHDN, CDR2 FVKESK. The V end was cut by 8 bases, the J end by 6 bases, with 13 bases between. DNA for the CDR3: TGTGCCAGCGACAGACCCCGCAATGGCTACACCTTC. Translation gives CASDRPRNGYTF.

Here the CDR3 DNA reads TGCGCCAGCAGCCCGATACTAGCGGGAGGGTACACAGATACGCAGTATTTT. Translating it yields CASSPILAGGYTDTQYF. V gene TRBV4-3 combines with J gene TRBJ2-3; 13 nucleotides match TRBD2. This CDR3 is 17 amino acids long. V lost 4 bases to trimming and J lost 2 bases; unmatched junction nucleotides: 6. Looked up from germline, CDR1 is LGHNA and CDR2 is YSLEER.

Turning to this clone: This specimen includes other DNA sequences encoding the same CDR3. V and J are TRBV30 and TRBJ1-1; tentative D call: TRBD1 (5 bases). The CDR3 is 13 residues long. The V gene's germline CDR1 is GTSNPN and CDR2 SVGIG (reference sequence). The V and J ends lost 3 bases and 8 bases respectively, with 16 bases between them. The CDR3 loop is CAWRETPAGEAFF. DNA for the CDR3: TGTGCCTGGAGAGAAACCCCGGCAGGGGAAGCTTTCTTT.

The chain is built from TRBV5-5 and TRBJ2-5, with 12 positions matching TRBD2. The V gene end was trimmed by 2 bases and the J gene end by 5 bases; junction bases not matched to a gene: 13. The CDR3 contains 18 residues. CDR1 is SGHKS, CDR2 YYEKEE, per germline (reference sequence). As DNA, the CDR3 is TGTGCCAGCAGCTTCGGGACTAGCGGGTCCCTCGGGCGGGAGACCCAGTACTTC. This translates into CASSFGTSGSLGRETQYF.

V usage is TRBV11-2 and J usage is TRBJ1-1; D may be TRBD1 (6 bases). The CDR3 is made up of 15 amino acids. V dropped 0 bases and J dropped 4 bases, with 12 bases sitting between them. From germline, CDR1 is SGHAT and CDR2 FQNNGV. The CDR3 DNA follows: TGTGCCAGCAGCTTAGATCTTGGGGGCATCACTGAAGCTTTCTTT. This encodes CASSLDLGGITEAFF.

This clone was counted once. CDR3 in DNA: TGTGCCAGCACGAAGGACAGCAACTATGGCTACACCTTC. This translates into CASTKDSNYGYTF. This chain uses TRBV6-5 with TRBJ1-2, with D maybe TRBD1 (6 bases). The CDR3 consists of 13 residues. Germline CDR1 MNHEY, CDR2 SVGAGI. Trimming took 7 bases from V and 2 from J, leaving 11 bases between them.

The chain combines TRBV5-1 with TRBJ1-4; D uncertain. With 0 bases removed from V and 3 bases from J, the gap between germline ends came to 6 bases. The CDR3 totals 14 residues. CDR1 SGHRS and CDR2 YFSETQ come from the germline V gene. The CDR3, as DNA: TGCGCCAGCAGCTTGGGGCTCCCTAATGAAAAACTGTTTTTT. Amino acid sequence: CASSLGLPNEKLFF. Supplemented by reference TRBV5-1 and TRBJ1-4, the full variable domain reads KAGVTQTPRYLIKTRGQQVTLSCSPISGHRSVSWYQQTPGQGLQFLFEYFSETQRNKGNFPGRFSGRQFSNSRSEMNVSTLELGDSALYLCASSLGLPNEKLFFGSGTQLSVL.

This clone occurred a few times. The chain links TRBV18 to TRBJ1-1; TRBD1 matches 9 bases. V gave up 4 bases and J gave up 0 bases; unmatched junction bases: 6. The CDR3 contains 16 residues. The V gene's germline CDR1 is KGHSH and CDR2 LQKENI. CDR3 loop: CASSLGQGELNTEAFF. The CDR3 nucleotides are TGTGCCAGCTCACTGGGACAGGGTGAGTTGAACACTGAAGCTTTCTTT.

The rearrangement joins TRBV5-1 to TRBJ1-1, with 7 bases that match TRBD1. The CDR3 consists of 15 residues. Looked up from germline, CDR1 is SGHRS and CDR2 is YFSETQ. V shed 1 base, J shed 0 bases, and the junction held 3 bases outside the gene matches. CDR3 amino acids: CASSLLGQMNTEAFF. The CDR3 DNA sequence: TGCGCCAGCAGCTTGTTGGGACAGATGAACACTGAAGCTTTCTTT.